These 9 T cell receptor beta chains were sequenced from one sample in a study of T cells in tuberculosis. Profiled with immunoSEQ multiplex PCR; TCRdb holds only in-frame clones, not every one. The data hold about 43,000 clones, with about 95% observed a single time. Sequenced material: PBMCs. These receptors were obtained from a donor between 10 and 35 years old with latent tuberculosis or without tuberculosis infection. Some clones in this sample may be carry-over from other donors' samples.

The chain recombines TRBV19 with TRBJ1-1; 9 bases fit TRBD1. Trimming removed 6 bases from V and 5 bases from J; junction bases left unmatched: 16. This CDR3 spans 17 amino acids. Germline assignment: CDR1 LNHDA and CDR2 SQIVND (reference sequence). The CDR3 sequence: CASSNLKGTGYRTEAFF. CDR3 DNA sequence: TGTGCCAGTAGCAACCTAAAGGGGACAGGGTATCGGACTGAAGCTTTCTTT.

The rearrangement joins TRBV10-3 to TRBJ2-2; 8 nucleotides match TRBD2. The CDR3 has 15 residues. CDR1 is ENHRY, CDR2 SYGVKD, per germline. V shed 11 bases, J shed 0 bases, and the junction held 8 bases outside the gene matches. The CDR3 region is CASVETSANTGELFF. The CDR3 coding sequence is TGTGCCTCCGTAGAGACTAGCGCGAACACCGGGGAGCTGTTTTTT.

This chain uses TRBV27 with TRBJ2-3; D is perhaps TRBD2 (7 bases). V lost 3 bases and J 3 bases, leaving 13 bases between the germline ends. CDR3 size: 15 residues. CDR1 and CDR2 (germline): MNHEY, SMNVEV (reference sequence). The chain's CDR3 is CASSLGGRPTDTQYF. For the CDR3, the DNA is TGTGCCAGCAGTTTGGGGGGGCGACCAACAGATACGCAGTATTTT.

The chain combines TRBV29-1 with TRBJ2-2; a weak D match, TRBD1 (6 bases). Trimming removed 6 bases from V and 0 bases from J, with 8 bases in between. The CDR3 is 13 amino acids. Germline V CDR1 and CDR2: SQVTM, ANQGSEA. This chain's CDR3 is CSVGHTNTGELFF. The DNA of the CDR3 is TGCAGCGTGGGACATACGAACACCGGGGAGCTGTTTTTT.

The CDR3 loop is CASSLGRGTGKNQPQHF. As DNA, the CDR3 is TGTGCCAGCAGCTTGGGGCGCGGGACAGGGAAAAATCAGCCCCAGCATTTT. V and J are TRBV7-8 and TRBJ1-5; 9 nucleotides match TRBD1. CDR1 and CDR2 (germline): SGHVS, FQNEAQ. V was clipped by 3 bases and J by 4 bases; unmatched bases: 10. CDR3 length: 17 amino acids. The whole variable domain, filled in from reference TRBV7-8 and TRBJ1-5, reads GAGVSQSPRYKVAKRGQDVALRCDPISGHVSLFWYQQALGQGPEFLTYFQNEAQLDKSGLPSDRFFAERPEGSVSTLKIQRTQQEDSAVYLCASSLGRGTGKNQPQHFGDGTRLSIL.

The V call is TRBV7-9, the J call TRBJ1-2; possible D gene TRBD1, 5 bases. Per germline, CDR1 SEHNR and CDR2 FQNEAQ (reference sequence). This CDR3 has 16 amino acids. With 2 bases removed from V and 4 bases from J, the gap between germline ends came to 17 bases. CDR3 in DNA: TGTGCCAGCAGCTTATCGCGGGGCCCAGGGATCTATGGCTACACCTTC. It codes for CASSLSRGPGIYGYTF.

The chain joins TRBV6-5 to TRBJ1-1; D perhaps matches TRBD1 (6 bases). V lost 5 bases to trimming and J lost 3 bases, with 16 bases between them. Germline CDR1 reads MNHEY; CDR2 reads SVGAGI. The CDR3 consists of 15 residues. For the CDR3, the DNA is TGTGCCAGCAGTCCCAACAGGGACCAGTACACTGAAGCTTTCTTT. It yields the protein CASSPNRDQYTEAFF.

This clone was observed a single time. The CDR3 DNA is TGTGCCAGCAGCTTGGTTTATAATGAAAAACTGTTTTTT. Translated: CASSLVYNEKLFF. This chain joins TRBV5-6 and TRBJ1-4; D is unresolved. CDR1 and CDR2 from the germline V gene are SGHDT and YYEEEE. This CDR3 is 13 amino acids long. The V gene lost 0 bases and the J gene lost 4 bases, with 4 bases spanning the gap.

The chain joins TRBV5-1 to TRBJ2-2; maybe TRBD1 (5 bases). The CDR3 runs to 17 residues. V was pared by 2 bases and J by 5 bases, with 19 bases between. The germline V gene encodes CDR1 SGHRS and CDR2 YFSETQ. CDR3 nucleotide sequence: TGCGCCAGCAGCTTTTTAGTTGCACAGGCAGGGACCGGGGAGCTGTTTTTT. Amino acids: CASSFLVAQAGTGELFF.